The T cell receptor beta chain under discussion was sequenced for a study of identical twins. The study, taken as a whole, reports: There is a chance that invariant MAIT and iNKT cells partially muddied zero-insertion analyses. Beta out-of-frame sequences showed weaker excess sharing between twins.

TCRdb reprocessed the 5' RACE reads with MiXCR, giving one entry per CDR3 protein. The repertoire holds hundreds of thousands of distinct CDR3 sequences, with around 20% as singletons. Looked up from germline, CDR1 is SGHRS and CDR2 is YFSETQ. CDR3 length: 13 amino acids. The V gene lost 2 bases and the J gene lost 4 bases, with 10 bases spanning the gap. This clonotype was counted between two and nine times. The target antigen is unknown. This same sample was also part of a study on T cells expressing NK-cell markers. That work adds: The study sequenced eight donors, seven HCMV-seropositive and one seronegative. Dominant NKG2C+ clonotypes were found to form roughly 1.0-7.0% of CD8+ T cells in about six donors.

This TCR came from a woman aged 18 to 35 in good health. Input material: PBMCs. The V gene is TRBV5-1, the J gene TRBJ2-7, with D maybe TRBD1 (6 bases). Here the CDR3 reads CASSFFRGYEQYF. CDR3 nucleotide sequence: TGCGCCAGCAGCTTTTTCAGGGGTTACGAGCAGTACTTC. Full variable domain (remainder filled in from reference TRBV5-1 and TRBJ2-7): KAGVTQTPRYLIKTRGQQVTLSCSPISGHRSVSWYQQTPGQGLQFLFEYFSETQRNKGNFPGRFSGRQFSNSRSEMNVSTLELGDSALYLCASSFFRGYEQYFGPGTRLTVT.